This TCR beta chain was captured in a study of cytotoxic CD8 clonotypes in ibrutinib-treated CLL. Study findings and constraints: Contraction or stability on treatment characterized the public clonotypes, which were uncommon. Increased clonality at ibrutinib response gave way to a return toward baseline at progression.

Concerning this clone itself: Its antigen is as yet unknown.

Around 2 micrograms of genomic DNA (from cryopreserved PBMCs) were used for TCR beta libraries. The intended depth for sequencing was 1 in 200,000 to 1 in 1 million T cells. Sequencing was performed with immunoSEQ multiplex PCR; in TCRdb, only in-frame clones are kept and a portion is missing. Among roughly 300,000 clones listed, 60% to 80% were seen once. This CDR3 is 14 amino acids long. J lost 4 bases, V lost 4 bases, and 3 bases had no gene match. The V gene's germline CDR1 is LGHNA and CDR2 YSLEER. This sequence joins TRBV4-3 and TRBJ1-2, with TRBD1 matching over 10 bases. Sample: PBMCs, taken at disease progression, from a patient treated with ibrutinib. The sequence came from a human donor with chronic lymphocytic leukemia. CDR3 coding DNA: TGCGCCAGCAGCCTCGGGACAGGGGTCTATGGCTACACCTTC. Translating gives CASSLGTGVYGYTF.